A single sample gave rise to the 21 T cell receptor beta chains below, sequenced in a study of blood T cell repertoires in COVID-19. Assay: immunoSEQ multiplex PCR; the TCRdb copy retains only in-frame clones and omits some. The table records over 45,000 clones, more than 90% of them present only once. Sequenced material: peripheral blood. The receptor source for this set is a man aged 45-60 years with acute or convalescent COVID-19.

The gene calls are TRBV29-1 and TRBJ1-1; the D gene is possibly TRBD1 (5 bases). V lost 2 bases, J lost 1 base, and 8 bases lay in between. Germline V CDR1 and CDR2: SQVTM, ANQGSEA. This CDR3 region has 13 residues. This CDR3 is CSVEYGQNTEAFF. In nucleotides, the CDR3 is TGCAGCGTTGAATACGGACAGAACACTGAAGCTTTCTTT.

This chain links TRBV10-2 with TRBJ1-6, with D tentatively TRBD1 (6 bases). The CDR3 consists of 14 residues. V was pared by 6 bases and J by 6 bases, with 12 bases between. CDR1 is WSHSY, CDR2 SAAADI, per germline. For the CDR3, the DNA is TGCGCCAGCAGCCGGACAGCGATTAATTCACCCCTCCACTTT. Its protein is CASSRTAINSPLHF.

V is TRBV24-1 and J is TRBJ2-1; TRBD2 matches 11 bases. V was pared by 9 bases and J by 6 bases, with 9 bases of the junction left unmatched. The length of the CDR3 is 15 residues. Germline V gives CDR1 KGHDR, CDR2 SFDVKD. CDR3 DNA: TGTGCCACCCAGGGGCCTAGCGGGAGGCCCAATGAGCAGTTCTTC. Translation gives CATQGPSGRPNEQFF.

This sequence joins TRBV4-3 and TRBJ1-1, with D perhaps matching TRBD1 (5 bases). Trimming stripped 1 base from V and 1 base from J, with 7 bases between. The CDR3 consists of 14 residues. Germline CDR1 reads LGHNA; CDR2 reads YSLEER. This CDR3 is CASSQGRANTEAFF. DNA of the CDR3: TGCGCCAGCAGCCAAGGCAGGGCGAACACTGAAGCTTTCTTT.

The chain couples TRBV6-5 to TRBJ2-7; 7 bases map to TRBD1. V was clipped by 7 bases and J by 3 bases; unmatched bases: 3. There are 12 residues in the CDR3. The V gene's germline CDR1 is MNHEY and CDR2 SVGAGI. CDR3 sequence: CASKGQNYEQYF. The DNA for the CDR3 is TGTGCCAGCAAGGGACAGAACTACGAGCAGTACTTC.

This clone came up once. The genes are TRBV2 and TRBJ2-1; 8 positions match TRBD2. Per the germline V gene, CDR1 is SNHLY and CDR2 is FYNNEI. CDR3 length equals 15 residues. V lost 1 base and J lost 3; bases outside the gene matches: 2. Here the CDR3 reads CASSEELADYNEQFF. Here the CDR3 DNA reads TGTGCCAGCAGTGAAGAACTAGCGGACTACAATGAGCAGTTCTTC.

The chain uses TRBV18 and TRBJ2-6, with TRBD1 identical over 8 bases. CDR3 length: 14 residues. The V and J ends lost 8 bases and 4 bases, in that order; junction bases with no gene match: 4. Per germline, CDR1 KGHSH and CDR2 LQKENI. The CDR3 DNA reads TGTGCCAGCGCGACAGGGGTCGGGGCCAACGTCCTGACTTTC. This translates into CASATGVGANVLTF.

The rearrangement joins TRBV4-1 to TRBJ2-7, with D perhaps TRBD2 (5 bases). CDR1 is MGHRA and CDR2 is YSYEKL in the germline V gene. V was trimmed by 6 bases and J by 3 bases, leaving 15 bases between them. The CDR3 is 14 amino acids. In DNA form, the CDR3 reads TGCGCCAGCAGTCCTCCGGGATTACGCTACGAGCAGTACTTC. Residues: CASSPPGLRYEQYF.

The chain has TRBV27 and TRBJ2-1; 8 bases line up with TRBD2. CDR1 is MNHEY, CDR2 SMNVEV, per germline (reference sequence). The CDR3 has 16 residues. V lost 5 bases, J lost 0 bases, and 6 bases stayed unmatched. The CDR3 coding sequence is TGTGCCAGCAGTGGGGGTAGCGGGAACTCCTACAATGAGCAGTTCTTC. Translating gives CASSGGSGNSYNEQFF.

V is TRBV6-1 and J is TRBJ2-3, with TRBD2 as a possible D gene (6 bases). The ends were cut back, 2 bases at V and 2 bases at J, with 17 bases in the middle. The V gene's germline CDR1 is MNHNS and CDR2 SASEGT. The CDR3 has 17 amino acids. The DNA of the CDR3 is TGTGCCAGCAGTGAATGCCCGGAGGGGTCCTACACAGATACGCAGTATTTT. Translated, it gives CASSECPEGSYTDTQYF.

The sample holds one count of this clone. J is TRBJ2-7 and V is TRBV15; D not certain. This CDR3 is built from 11 residues. Trimming removed 1 base at V and 8 bases at J, with 6 bases between. Germline V gene lookup returns CDR1 LNHNV and CDR2 YYDKDF (reference sequence). CDR3 residues: CATSRGEQQYF. The DNA for the CDR3 is TGTGCCACCAGCAGAGGCGAACAGCAGTACTTC.

The chain combines TRBV19 with TRBJ1-2; 8 nucleotides agree with TRBD1. The CDR3 is made up of 15 amino acids. The J segment lost 3 bases and the V segment lost 8 bases, leaving 11 bases of the junction unmatched. CDR1 is LNHDA and CDR2 is SQIVND in the germline V gene (reference sequence). The CDR3 DNA reads TGTGCCAGTGGAGACAGCCGGACAGGGCACTATGGCTACACCTTC. It is translated as CASGDSRTGHYGYTF.

The J gene is TRBJ2-3, the V gene TRBV11-2, with a tentative D call TRBD2 (5 bases). Germline V CDR1 and CDR2: SGHAT, FQNNGV. CDR3 length: 12 amino acids. Trimming removed 5 bases from V and 4 bases from J, with 7 bases in between. The DNA for the CDR3 is TGTGCCAGCAGCCGGGATTCAGATACGCAGTATTTT. The encoded protein is CASSRDSDTQYF.

The CDR3 nucleotides read TGTGCCAGCAGCCTCACCGGGACTAGCGTCTCCTACGAGCAGTACTTC. Translated: CASSLTGTSVSYEQYF. The chain carries TRBV11-2 and TRBJ2-7, with 10 bases fitting TRBD2. V dropped 5 bases and J dropped 0; count of bases not matched to a gene: 7. CDR3 length: 16 residues. CDR1 SGHAT and CDR2 FQNNGV come from the germline V gene.

The chain combines TRBV7-9 with TRBJ2-1; 8 bases are shared with TRBD2. This CDR3 spans 14 amino acids. The germline CDR1 and CDR2 sequences are SEHNR and FQNEAQ (reference sequence). V was pared by 5 bases and J by 8 bases, with 8 bases of the junction left unmatched. In DNA, the CDR3 is TGTGCCAGCAGCCTCCGAGGACTAGCCGATGAGCAGTTCTTC. It specifies CASSLRGLADEQFF.

The chain is built from TRBV7-9 and TRBJ1-1; D remains unclear. Germline values: CDR1 SEHNR, CDR2 FQNEAQ (reference sequence). The CDR3 covers 15 residues. Trimming shortened V by 3 bases and J by 2 bases, and 13 bases separated the two germline ends. The CDR3 reads CASSFGTATNTEAFF. The CDR3 DNA reads as TGTGCCAGCAGCTTTGGAACAGCAACAAACACTGAAGCTTTCTTT.

The chain couples TRBV29-1 to TRBJ1-2, with D perhaps matching TRBD1 (5 bases). Germline CDR1 SQVTM, CDR2 ANQGSEA. The CDR3 consists of 15 residues. Trimming removed 1 base at V and 8 bases at J, with 20 bases between. The CDR3 reads CSVEGGTWLAGGYTF. CDR3 DNA sequence: TGCAGCGTTGAAGGTGGGACTTGGCTGGCTGGAGGCTACACCTTC.

V is TRBV2 and J is TRBJ1-6, with 8 bases lining up with TRBD1. Per germline, CDR1 SNHLY and CDR2 FYNNEI. V was pared by 3 bases and J by 5 bases, with 3 bases of the junction left unmatched. The CDR3 is 15 amino acids. As DNA, the CDR3 is TGTGCCAGCAGTGACAGGGACAGGAATAATTCACCCCTCCACTTT. Protein product: CASSDRDRNNSPLHF. The full variable domain, rest sourced from reference TRBV2 and TRBJ1-6, is EPEVTQTPSHQVTQMGQEVILRCVPISNHLYFYWYRQILGQKVEFLVSFYNNEISEKSEIFDDQFSVERPDGSNFTLKIRSTKLEDSAMYFCASSDRDRNNSPLHFGNGTRLTVT.

J is TRBJ2-7 and V is TRBV7-9; 11 nucleotides match TRBD1. The ends lost 4 bases at V and 5 bases at J; junction bases unmatched: 10. This CDR3 comprises 16 residues. CDR1 and CDR2 from the germline V gene are SEHNR and FQNEAQ (reference sequence). The CDR3 spells CASSSTRTGGADEQYF. In DNA form, the CDR3 reads TGTGCCAGCAGCTCTACCCGGACAGGGGGCGCGGACGAGCAGTACTTC. The full variable domain, in which reference TRBV7-9 and TRBJ2-7 provide the parts outside the CDR3, is DTGVSQNPRHKITKRGQNVTFRCDPISEHNRLYWYRQTLGQGPEFLTYFQNEAQLEKSRLLSDRFSAERPKGSFSTLEIQRTEQGDSAMYLCASSSTRTGGADEQYFGPGTRLTVT.

This clone was detected only once. This chain links TRBV3-1 (or the pseudogene TRBV3-2) with TRBJ2-1; weak D call: TRBD2 (5 bases). The germline V gene has CDR1 LGHDT and CDR2 YNNKEL (reference sequence). Trimming stripped 6 bases from V and 7 bases from J, with 10 bases between. The CDR3 contains 12 residues. The CDR3: CASSQLENEQFF. The CDR3 nucleotides read TGTGCCAGCAGTCAACTAGAGAATGAGCAGTTCTTC.

The chain joins TRBV5-1 to TRBJ1-2; 10 bases match TRBD1. Germline-derived CDR1 and CDR2 are SGHRS and YFSETQ. The CDR3 is made up of 14 amino acids. Trimming at V came to 4 bases and at J to 7 bases, leaving 7 bases not matched to a gene. The CDR3 region is CASSPDRGMIGYTF. CDR3 DNA: TGCGCCAGCAGCCCGGACAGGGGGATGATTGGCTACACCTTC.